One and the same sample provided the 24 T cell receptor beta chains below, sequenced in a study of OX40 agonist ivuxolimab in advanced cancers. Repertoires were generated with immunoSEQ multiplex PCR, while TCRdb's copy carries only in-frame clones and drops some. The repertoire holds about 14,000 clones, over 60% seen once, with about 31% in the top ten. The sample consisted of CD4+ or CD8+ T cells sorted from blood, taken in a trial of the OX40 agonist ivuxolimab. These receptor sequences come from an adult with an advanced solid tumor such as melanoma, head and neck, liver or kidney cancer.

The chain employs TRBV6-6 and TRBJ1-5, with D unclear. Germline CDR1 MNHNY, CDR2 SVGAGI (reference sequence). This CDR3 comprises 13 residues. The ends were cut back, 0 bases at V and 7 bases at J, with 7 bases in the middle. CDR3 in DNA: TGTGCCAGCAGTTACTCACCACAGCAGCCCCAGCATTTT. Amino acids: CASSYSPQQPQHF.

The rearrangement uses TRBV4-1 and TRBJ1-2; possibly TRBD1 for D (6 bases). Trimming pared 3 bases from V and 4 bases from J, leaving 12 bases between. This CDR3 is built from 14 residues. Germline V CDR1 and CDR2: MGHRA, YSYEKL. CDR3 coding DNA: TGCGCCAGCAGCCAGGACCAGGGGCCCTATGGCTACACCTTC. Residues: CASSQDQGPYGYTF.

This clone was detected only a few times. The chain couples TRBV19 to TRBJ2-3, with D possibly called TRBD1 or TRBD2 (5 bases each). Looked up from germline, CDR1 is LNHDA and CDR2 is SQIVND (reference sequence). Trimming removed 5 bases from V and 0 bases from J, with 9 bases in between. The CDR3 has 14 residues. CDR3 sequence (DNA): TGTGCCAGTAGTTTCCGGGACAGCACAGATACGCAGTATTTT. It is translated as CASSFRDSTDTQYF. The complete variable domain, with remaining parts taken from reference TRBV19 and TRBJ2-3, reads DGGITQSPKYLFRKEGQNVTLSCEQNLNHDAMYWYRQDPGQGLRLIYYSQIVNDFQKGDIAEGYSVSREKKESFPLTVTSAQKNPTAFYLCASSFRDSTDTQYFGPGTRLTVL.

This clone was observed a handful of times. This chain links TRBV10-1 with TRBJ2-1; unclear D gene. The CDR3 covers 14 residues. V lost 0 bases and J 5 bases, leaving 8 bases between the germline ends. Germline CDR1 reads WNHNN; CDR2 reads SYGVQD (reference sequence). Written as DNA, the CDR3 is TGCGCCAGCAGTGAGTCAGGAACCAACAATGAGCAGTTCTTC. Translated: CASSESGTNNEQFF.

The chain carries TRBV5-5 and TRBJ1-2; D is unresolved. In germline, CDR1 is SGHKS, CDR2 YYEKEE (reference sequence). V was shortened by 2 bases and J by 7 bases, with 9 bases between the two germline ends. The CDR3 covers 12 residues. CDR3 sequence: CASSLLGSGYTF. CDR3 bases: TGTGCCAGCAGCTTACTAGGGAGTGGCTACACCTTC.

This chain connects TRBV29-1 to TRBJ2-7, with D hard to call. Trimming removed 4 bases from V and 9 bases from J, with 19 bases in between. The germline gives CDR1 SQVTM, CDR2 ANQGSEA. CDR3 size: 13 residues. CDR3 sequence: CSVADPLKPGQYF. The DNA of the CDR3 is TGCAGCGTTGCCGACCCGTTAAAGCCCGGGCAGTACTTC.

The CDR3 spells CASSQEATPYEQYF. DNA of the CDR3: TGTGCCAGCAGCCAAGAGGCTACCCCCTACGAGCAGTACTTC. This sequence joins TRBV4-2 and TRBJ2-7; D ambiguous. The V gene's germline CDR1 is LGHNA and CDR2 YNFKEQ. The CDR3 has 14 residues. V lost 0 bases, J lost 2 bases, and 8 bases lay in between.

This chain connects TRBV2 to TRBJ2-7, with 11 positions matching TRBD1. Germline trimming cut 8 bases from V and 3 bases from J; bases unmatched to any gene: 12. This CDR3 is built from 16 residues. The germline V gene encodes CDR1 SNHLY and CDR2 FYNNEI. The CDR3 nucleotides are TGTGCCAGCGGGACAGGGGGGCTTGGGTTAAACTACGAGCAGTACTTC. It codes for CASGTGGLGLNYEQYF.

CDR3 DNA: TGTGCTAGTGCCGCCGTCGACGGGAGGGAGACCCAGTACTTC. The encoded protein is CASAAVDGRETQYF. V and J are TRBV12-5 and TRBJ2-5; 7 bases are a match to TRBD2. This CDR3 is 14 amino acids long. J was trimmed by 5 bases and V by 7 bases; bases with no gene match: 10. The germline gives CDR1 LGHNT, CDR2 FRNRAP. Full variable domain (remainder filled in from reference TRBV12-5 and TRBJ2-5): DARVTQTPRHKVTEMGQEVTMRCQPILGHNTVFWYRQTMMQGLELLAYFRNRAPLDDSGMPKDRFSAEMPDATLATLKIQPSEPRDSAVYFCASAAVDGRETQYFGPGTRLLVL.

This chain connects TRBV11-2 to TRBJ2-5; no reliable D call. CDR1 is SGHAT and CDR2 is FQNNGV in the germline V gene. The CDR3 runs to 13 residues. V was pared by 5 bases and J by 4 bases, with 11 bases between. CDR3 residues: CASSAVELETQYF. The CDR3 bases are TGTGCCAGCAGCGCGGTGGAACTAGAGACCCAGTACTTC.

V and J are TRBV19 and TRBJ2-1, with TRBD2 matching over 7 bases. Germline V gene sequence: CDR1 LNHDA, CDR2 SQIVND (reference sequence). The CDR3 sequence is 15 residues long. Germline trimming cut 7 bases from V and 0 bases from J; bases unmatched to any gene: 6. The CDR3 reads CASKLSSGSYNEQFF. DNA of the CDR3: TGTGCCAGTAAACTCTCTAGCGGCTCCTACAATGAGCAGTTCTTC.

This clone occurred a few times. The chain carries TRBV30 and TRBJ1-1; 9 positions match TRBD1. The CDR3 runs to 13 residues. V shed 3 bases and J 3 bases; nucleotides not matched to a gene: 2. CDR1 and CDR2 (germline): GTSNPN, SVGIG (reference sequence). The chain's CDR3 is CAWSRDRDTEAFF. CDR3 DNA sequence: TGTGCCTGGAGCCGGGACAGGGACACTGAAGCTTTCTTT.

The gene calls are TRBV6-1 and TRBJ2-1, with 12 bases aligning to TRBD2. V was clipped by 5 bases and J by 9 bases; unmatched bases: 8. The CDR3 has 15 amino acids. CDR1 and CDR2 (germline): MNHNS, SASEGT. CDR3 in DNA: TGTGCCAGCAGTAGCCGGACTAGCGGGATCGGTGAGCAGTTCTTC. Encoded protein: CASSSRTSGIGEQFF.

This clone was detected once. This CDR3 reads CASRREGDGYTF. In DNA, the CDR3 is TGTGCCAGCAGACGTGAGGGGGACGGCTACACCTTC. The chain carries TRBV7-6 and TRBJ1-2; D possibly corresponds to TRBD1 (6 bases). Trimming took off 6 bases at V and 8 bases at J, with 13 bases between the two ends. The CDR3 length is 12 residues. Germline V lookup: CDR1 SGHVS, CDR2 FNYEAQ.

This clone was picked up one time. The chain combines TRBV7-9 with TRBJ2-5; D unresolved. This CDR3 is built from 14 residues. Trimming cost V 2 bases and J 2 bases, with 9 bases left between them. Germline loops: CDR1 SEHNR, CDR2 FQNEAQ (reference sequence). CDR3 DNA sequence: TGTGCCAGCAGCTTAAGCCCTACACAAGAGACCCAGTACTTC. Translated: CASSLSPTQETQYF.

In its sample, this clone was seen a few times. This chain joins TRBV28 and TRBJ1-6; D unclear. This CDR3 has 12 residues. Germline assignment: CDR1 MDHEN and CDR2 SYDVKM. V was shortened by 5 bases and J by 13 bases, with 12 bases between the two germline ends. In DNA form, the CDR3 reads TGTGCCAGCAGTCCCCAACGAGGGCCCCTCCACTTT. Encoded protein: CASSPQRGPLHF.

The chain employs TRBV7-6 and TRBJ2-1; TRBD1 matches at 9 bases. Germline V CDR1 and CDR2: SGHVS, FNYEAQ. The junction had 1 base not matched to a gene; V was cut back by 3 bases and J by 1 base. This CDR3 is built from 15 residues. The CDR3, as DNA: TGTGCCAGCAGCTTGGGACAGGGATCCTACAATGAGCAGTTCTTC. Protein sequence: CASSLGQGSYNEQFF.

The table lists this clone with a few counts. Other DNA sequences of this sample code for an identical CDR3. The chain couples TRBV15 to TRBJ1-5; no reliable D call. Looked up from germline, CDR1 is LNHNV and CDR2 is YYDKDF (reference sequence). The CDR3 is 18 residues long. The V end lost 3 bases, the J end lost 0 bases, and 18 bases lay between the germline ends. The CDR3 coding sequence is TGTGCCACCAGCAGCAAATTAGGATCCGGCCATAGCAATCAGCCCCAGCATTTT. It translates to CATSSKLGSGHSNQPQHF.

This chain connects TRBV7-9 to TRBJ2-7, with D perhaps TRBD1 (6 bases). Germline V lookup: CDR1 SEHNR, CDR2 FQNEAQ (reference sequence). This CDR3 is 13 amino acids long. V was cut by 5 bases and J by 1 base, with 9 bases left in between. The CDR3 sequence is CASSPTGSYEQYF. In DNA, the CDR3 is TGTGCCAGCAGCCCGACAGGTTCCTACGAGCAGTACTTC.

The J gene is TRBJ1-1, the V gene TRBV7-9; 8 bases fit TRBD1. V lost 4 bases and J lost 4; bases outside the gene matches: 5. This CDR3 region has 14 residues. CDR1 and CDR2 from the germline V gene are SEHNR and FQNEAQ (reference sequence). The CDR3 DNA reads TGTGCCAGCAGCTGGACTGGACAGGGCACTGAAGCTTTCTTT. Protein sequence: CASSWTGQGTEAFF.

The J gene is TRBJ1-2, the V gene TRBV4-1, with TRBD1 as a possible D gene (6 bases). The V gene's germline CDR1 is MGHRA and CDR2 YSYEKL. V was clipped by 1 base and J by 5 bases, with 14 bases between them. The CDR3 runs to 15 residues. The CDR3 sequence: CASSQGFTGPYGYTF. In nucleotides, the CDR3 is TGCGCCAGCAGCCAAGGTTTCACAGGGCCATATGGCTACACCTTC.

In its sample, this clone was seen a few times. The chain has TRBV19 and TRBJ2-1; D gene uncertain. With 5 bases removed from V and 4 bases from J, the gap between germline ends came to 15 bases. The CDR3 is 15 residues long. Germline V gene lookup returns CDR1 LNHDA and CDR2 SQIVND (reference sequence). CDR3 sequence (DNA): TGTGCCAGTAGTCCGGCAAGCTCTTCGTACAATGAGCAGTTCTTC. As protein: CASSPASSSYNEQFF. The whole variable domain, remainder taken from reference TRBV19 and TRBJ2-1, is DGGITQSPKYLFRKEGQNVTLSCEQNLNHDAMYWYRQDPGQGLRLIYYSQIVNDFQKGDIAEGYSVSREKKESFPLTVTSAQKNPTAFYLCASSPASSSYNEQFFGPGTRLTVL.

The genes are TRBV7-9 and TRBJ2-3; TRBD1 aligns across 10 bases. There are 15 residues in the CDR3. CDR1 SEHNR and CDR2 FQNEAQ come from the germline V gene (reference sequence). V shed 5 bases, J shed 4 bases, and the junction held 6 bases outside the gene matches. CDR3: CASSPRQGAADTQYF. CDR3 sequence (DNA): TGTGCCAGCAGCCCTCGACAGGGGGCAGCAGATACGCAGTATTTT.

The V call is TRBV29-1, the J call TRBJ2-2; 7 bases line up with TRBD1. Germline V gene lookup returns CDR1 SQVTM and CDR2 ANQGSEA. This CDR3 has 13 residues. Trimming took 7 bases from V and 4 from J; bases not matched to a gene: 6. CDR3 DNA: TGCAGCGCGACAGGGTCTGGCACCGGGGAGCTGTTTTTT. It is translated as CSATGSGTGELFF.